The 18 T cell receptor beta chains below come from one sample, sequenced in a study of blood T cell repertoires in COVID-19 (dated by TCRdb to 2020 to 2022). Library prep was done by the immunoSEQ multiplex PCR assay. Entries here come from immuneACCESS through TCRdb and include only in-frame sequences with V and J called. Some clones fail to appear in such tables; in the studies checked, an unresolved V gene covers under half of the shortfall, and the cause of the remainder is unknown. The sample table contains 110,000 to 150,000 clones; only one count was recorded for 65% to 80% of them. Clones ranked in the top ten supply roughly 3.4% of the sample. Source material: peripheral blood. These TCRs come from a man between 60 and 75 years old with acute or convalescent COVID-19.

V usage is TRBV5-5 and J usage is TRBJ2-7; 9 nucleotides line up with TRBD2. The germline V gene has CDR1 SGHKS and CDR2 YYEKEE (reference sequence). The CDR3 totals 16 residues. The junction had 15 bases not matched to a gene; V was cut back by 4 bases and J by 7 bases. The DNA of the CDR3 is TGTGCCAGCAGCCCCGGGCGGGCTAGCGGGATCTATGAGCAGTACTTC. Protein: CASSPGRASGIYEQYF.

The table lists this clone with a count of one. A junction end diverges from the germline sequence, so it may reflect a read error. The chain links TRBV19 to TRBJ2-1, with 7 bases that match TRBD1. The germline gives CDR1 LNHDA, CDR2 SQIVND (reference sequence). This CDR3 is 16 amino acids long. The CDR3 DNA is TGCCCTCAGGCCCCCCAGAGTCCGGGACAGAACGATGAGCAGTTCTTC. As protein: CPQAPQSPGQNDEQFF.

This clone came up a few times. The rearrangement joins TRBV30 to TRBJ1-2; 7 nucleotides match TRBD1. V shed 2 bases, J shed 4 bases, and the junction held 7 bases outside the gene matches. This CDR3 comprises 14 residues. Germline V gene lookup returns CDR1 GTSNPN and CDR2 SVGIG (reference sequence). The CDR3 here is CAWSTGAFLYGYTF. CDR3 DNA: TGTGCCTGGAGTACAGGGGCGTTCCTCTATGGCTACACCTTC. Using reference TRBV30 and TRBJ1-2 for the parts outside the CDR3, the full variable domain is SQTIHQWPATLVQPVGSPLSLECTVEGTSNPNLYWYRQAAGRGLQLLFYSVGIGQISSEVPQNLSASRPQDRQFILSSKKLLLSDSGFYLCAWSTGAFLYGYTFGSGTRLTVV.

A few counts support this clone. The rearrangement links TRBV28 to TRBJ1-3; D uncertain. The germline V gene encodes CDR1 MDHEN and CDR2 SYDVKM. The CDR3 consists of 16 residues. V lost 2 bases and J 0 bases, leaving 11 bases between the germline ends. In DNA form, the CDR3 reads TGTGCCAGCAGTTTAGATCCCTGGAGCTCTGGAAACACCATATATTTT. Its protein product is CASSLDPWSSGNTIYF. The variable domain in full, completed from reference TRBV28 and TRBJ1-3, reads DVKVTQSSRYLVKRTGEKVFLECVQDMDHENMFWYRQDPGLGLRLIYFSYDVKMKEKGDIPEGYSVSREKKERFSLILESASTNQTSMYLCASSLDPWSSGNTIYFGEGSWLTVV.

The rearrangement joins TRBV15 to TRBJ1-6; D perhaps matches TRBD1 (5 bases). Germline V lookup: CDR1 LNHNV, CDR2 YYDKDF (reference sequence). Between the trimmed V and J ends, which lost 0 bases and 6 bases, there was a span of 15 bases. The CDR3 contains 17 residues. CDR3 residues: CATSRDPPRQSNSPLHF. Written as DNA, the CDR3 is TGTGCCACCAGCAGAGATCCTCCGAGACAGTCTAATTCACCCCTCCACTTT.

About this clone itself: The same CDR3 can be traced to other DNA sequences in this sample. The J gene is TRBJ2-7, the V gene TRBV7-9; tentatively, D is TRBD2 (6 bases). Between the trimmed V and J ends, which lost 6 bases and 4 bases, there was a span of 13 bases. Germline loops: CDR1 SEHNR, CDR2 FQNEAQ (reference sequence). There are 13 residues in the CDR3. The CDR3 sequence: CASRGGAAYEQYF. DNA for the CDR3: TGTGCCAGCAGGGGGGGTGCAGCTTACGAGCAGTACTTC.

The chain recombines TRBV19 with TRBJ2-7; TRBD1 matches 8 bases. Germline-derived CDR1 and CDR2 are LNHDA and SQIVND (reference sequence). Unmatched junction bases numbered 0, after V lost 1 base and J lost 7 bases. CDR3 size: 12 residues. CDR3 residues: CASSIGQGEQYF. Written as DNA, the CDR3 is TGTGCCAGTAGTATAGGACAGGGGGAGCAGTACTTC.

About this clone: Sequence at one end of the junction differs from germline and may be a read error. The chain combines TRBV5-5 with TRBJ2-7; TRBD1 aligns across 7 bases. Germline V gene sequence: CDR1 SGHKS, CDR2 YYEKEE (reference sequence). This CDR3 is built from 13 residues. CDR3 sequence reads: CASSFGRGKGEHF. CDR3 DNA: TGTGCCAGCAGCTTCGGCAGGGGGAAAGGCGAGCACTTC. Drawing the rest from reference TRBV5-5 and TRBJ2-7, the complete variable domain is DAGVTQSPTHLIKTRGQQVTLRCSPISGHKSVSWYQQVLGQGPQFIFQYYEKEERGRGNFPDRFSARQFPNYSSELNVNALLLGDSALYLCASSFGRGKGEHFGPGTRLTVT.

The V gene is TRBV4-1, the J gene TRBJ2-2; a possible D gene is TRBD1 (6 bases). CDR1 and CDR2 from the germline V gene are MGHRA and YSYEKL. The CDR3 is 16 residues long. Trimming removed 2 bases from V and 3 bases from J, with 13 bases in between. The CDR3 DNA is TGCGCCAGCAGCCAACCAGACAGGCCCCACACCGGGGAGCTGTTTTTT. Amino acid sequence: CASSQPDRPHTGELFF.

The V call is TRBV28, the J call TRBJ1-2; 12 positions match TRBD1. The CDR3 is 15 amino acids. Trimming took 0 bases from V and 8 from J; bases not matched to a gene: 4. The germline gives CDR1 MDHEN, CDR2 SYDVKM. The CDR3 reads CASSLWGQGARGYTF. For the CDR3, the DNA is TGTGCCAGCAGTTTATGGGGACAGGGGGCGCGAGGCTACACCTTC.

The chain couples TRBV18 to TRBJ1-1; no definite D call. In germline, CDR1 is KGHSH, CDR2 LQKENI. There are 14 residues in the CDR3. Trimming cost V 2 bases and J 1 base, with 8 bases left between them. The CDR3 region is CASSPISANTEAFF. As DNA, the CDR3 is TGTGCCAGCTCACCAATTAGTGCGAACACTGAAGCTTTCTTT. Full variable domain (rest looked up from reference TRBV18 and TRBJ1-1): NAGVMQNPRHLVRRRGQEARLRCSPMKGHSHVYWYRQLPEEGLKFMVYLQKENIIDESGMPKERFSAEFPKEGPSILRIQQVVRGDSAAYFCASSPISANTEAFFGQGTRLTVV.

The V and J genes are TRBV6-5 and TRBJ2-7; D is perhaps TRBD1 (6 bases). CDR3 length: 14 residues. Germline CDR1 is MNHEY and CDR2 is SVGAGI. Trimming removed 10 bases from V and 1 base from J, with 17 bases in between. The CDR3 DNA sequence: TGTGCCACCGCACCGGGACATGCGTCCTACGAGCAGTACTTC. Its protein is CATAPGHASYEQYF.

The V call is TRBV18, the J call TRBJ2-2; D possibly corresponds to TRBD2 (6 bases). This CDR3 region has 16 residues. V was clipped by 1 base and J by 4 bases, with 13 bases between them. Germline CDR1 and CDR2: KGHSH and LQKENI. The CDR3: CASSPHLGGATGELFF. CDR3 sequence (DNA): TGTGCCAGCTCACCACATTTGGGGGGTGCCACCGGGGAGCTGTTTTTT.

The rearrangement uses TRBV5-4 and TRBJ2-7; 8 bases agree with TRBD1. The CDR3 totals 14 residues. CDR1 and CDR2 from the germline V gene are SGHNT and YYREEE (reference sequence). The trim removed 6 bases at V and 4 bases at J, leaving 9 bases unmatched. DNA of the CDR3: TGTGCCAGCACCACCTGGGGACAGGTGTACGAGCAGTACTTC. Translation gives CASTTWGQVYEQYF.

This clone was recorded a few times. The CDR3 here is CASSIEGLRAKNIQYF. The CDR3 DNA is TGTGCCAGTAGTATAGAGGGCCTCCGGGCCAAAAACATTCAGTACTTC. The rearrangement uses TRBV19 and TRBJ2-4; unclear D gene. The V gene lost 0 bases and the J gene lost 1 base, with 10 bases spanning the gap. CDR1 is LNHDA, CDR2 SQIVND, per germline (reference sequence). The CDR3 totals 16 residues. The variable domain in full, with the rest retrieved from reference TRBV19 and TRBJ2-4, is DGGITQSPKYLFRKEGQNVTLSCEQNLNHDAMYWYRQDPGQGLRLIYYSQIVNDFQKGDIAEGYSVSREKKESFPLTVTSAQKNPTAFYLCASSIEGLRAKNIQYFGAGTRLSVL.

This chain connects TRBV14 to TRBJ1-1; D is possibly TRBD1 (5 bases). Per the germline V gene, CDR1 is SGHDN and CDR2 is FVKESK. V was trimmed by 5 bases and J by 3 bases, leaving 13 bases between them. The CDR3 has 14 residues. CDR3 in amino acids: CASSFLAGDTEAFF. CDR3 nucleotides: TGTGCCAGCAGCTTCCTGGCGGGGGACACTGAAGCTTTCTTT.

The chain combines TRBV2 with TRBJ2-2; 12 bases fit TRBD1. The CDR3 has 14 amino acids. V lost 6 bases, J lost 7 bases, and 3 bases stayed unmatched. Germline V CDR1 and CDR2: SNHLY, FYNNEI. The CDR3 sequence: CASRGQGAGGELFF. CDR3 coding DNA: TGTGCCAGCAGGGGACAGGGGGCAGGCGGGGAGCTGTTTTTT. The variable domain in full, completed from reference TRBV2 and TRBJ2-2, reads EPEVTQTPSHQVTQMGQEVILRCVPISNHLYFYWYRQILGQKVEFLVSFYNNEISEKSEIFDDQFSVERPDGSNFTLKIRSTKLEDSAMYFCASRGQGAGGELFFGEGSRLTVL.

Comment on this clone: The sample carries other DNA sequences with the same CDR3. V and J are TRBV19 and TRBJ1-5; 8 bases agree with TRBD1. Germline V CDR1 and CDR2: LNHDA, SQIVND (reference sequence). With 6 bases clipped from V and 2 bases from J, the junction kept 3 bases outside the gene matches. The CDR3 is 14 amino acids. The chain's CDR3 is CASSGTGGNQPQHF. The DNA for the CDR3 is TGTGCCAGTAGCGGGACAGGAGGCAATCAGCCCCAGCATTTT.